Given below is one T cell receptor beta chain in context. This clone's antigen is unknown. No base quality values were provided; no much bigger clone lies one nucleotide off. This specimen belongs to a study of lymphopenia after photon versus proton radiotherapy (dated by TCRdb to between 2019 and 2020). About the investigation overall: The immunological effects of photon versus proton radiation therapy were compared in patients with gastrointestinal tumors who developed high-grade lymphopenia. The study aimed to characterize how the two radiation modalities differ in their impact on the immune system. The cohort included approximately 22 patients with gastrointestinal tumors who developed lymphopenia after receiving either photon or proton therapy. The full study reports these points: Across the cohort, an inverse correlation was found between a larger post-nadir drop in TCR diversity and overall survival time among patients who died. The survival association was examined only in patients who died, and the authors described better survival with proton therapy as a possibility, not as a demonstrated result. After the lymphocyte count nadir, repertoires from photon-treated patients showed oligoclonal expansion, particularly of CD8+ Temra cells, and this expansion drove the decline in diversity. Proton-treated patients stayed relatively stable during treatment, while photon-treated patients lost naive T cells and TCR diversity and gained effector/memory populations.

The CDR1 and CDR2 encoded by the germline V gene are SGHAT and FQNNGV. Reading from cysteine to phenylalanine, the CDR3 counts 14 amino acids. Only the CDR3 DNA stays, 42 bases, in frame from base 1. Relative to germline, V is 7 bases shorter and J is 0 bases shorter, with 13 bases between their ends. To prepare the library, the immunoSEQ multiplex PCR assay was applied. Deep sequencing of rearranged TCR beta loci, alongside multiparametric flow cytometry, was used to profile T cell repertoires. TCRdb carries this immuneACCESS record with in-frame sequences only. Its versions omit some clonotypes, under half of them owing to an unresolved V gene in the studies checked, with the rest unexplained. Within this sample are about 20,000 clones, with just under 85% of them counted one time only. The ten largest clones add up to around 2.9% of the sample.

Recombination connected TRBV11-2 to TRBJ2-7, with the identity of the D gene unclear. The sequences come from peripheral blood, collected from a patient treated with photon-based radiotherapy. The clonotype was recovered from a woman aged 45 to 65 with pancreatic cancer. Here the CDR3 is given as CASNKNTNSYEQYF. The nucleotides are TGTGCCAGCAACAAGAATACTAACTCCTACGAGCAGTACTTC.